A single sample is the source of the 25 T cell receptor beta chains below, sequenced in a study of cytomegalovirus exposure and HLA in healthy donors. The PCR used 60 Vbeta and 13 Jbeta primers. This table comes from immunoSEQ multiplex PCR, and its TCRdb copy is limited to in-frame clones, with some not included. The sample carries fewer than 130,000 clones, about 68% recorded once. Sequenced input: PBMCs. All receptors come from a man aged 25 to 40 in good health and CMV-seropositive.

The chain has TRBV11-2 and TRBJ2-7; perhaps TRBD1 as D (6 bases). V lost 5 bases and J 7 bases, leaving 15 bases between the germline ends. Per the germline V gene, CDR1 is SGHAT and CDR2 is FQNNGV. The CDR3 loop spans 13 amino acids. The CDR3, as DNA: TGTGCCAGCAGCCTTGGACAGCCTGAGGAGCAGTACTTC. Translating gives CASSLGQPEEQYF.

This clone was observed a few times. The chain recombines TRBV6-6 with TRBJ1-2, with 7 bases fitting TRBD1. Losses at the gene ends were 2 bases for V and 3 bases for J; bases not matched to a gene: 0. CDR3 size: 13 residues. CDR1 and CDR2 (germline): MNHNY, SVGAGI (reference sequence). This chain's CDR3 is CASSYGTDYGYTF. CDR3 nucleotides: TGTGCCAGCAGTTACGGGACAGACTATGGCTACACCTTC.

The rearrangement links TRBV5-4 to TRBJ2-3, with a weak D call TRBD2 (6 bases). Germline values: CDR1 SGHNT, CDR2 YYREEE (reference sequence). The CDR3 is 17 amino acids. V lost 3 bases and J 0 bases, leaving 17 bases between the germline ends. The CDR3 loop reads CASSYIQAGPSTDTQYF. CDR3 sequence (DNA): TGTGCCAGCAGCTACATCCAAGCGGGTCCTAGCACAGATACGCAGTATTTT.

The chain combines TRBV7-9 with TRBJ2-3, with a possible D match to TRBD2 (7 bases). Per the germline V gene, CDR1 is SEHNR and CDR2 is FQNEAQ (reference sequence). Trimming took off 1 base at V and 4 bases at J, with 9 bases between the two ends. The CDR3 extends over 14 amino acids. CDR3 protein: CASSLGEGADTQYF. In nucleotides, the CDR3 is TGTGCCAGCAGCTTAGGGGAGGGGGCAGATACGCAGTATTTT. Drawing the rest from reference TRBV7-9 and TRBJ2-3, the complete variable domain is DTGVSQNPRHKITKRGQNVTFRCDPISEHNRLYWYRQTLGQGPEFLTYFQNEAQLEKSRLLSDRFSAERPKGSFSTLEIQRTEQGDSAMYLCASSLGEGADTQYFGPGTRLTVL.

V is TRBV5-4 and J is TRBJ2-5; 9 bases are shared with TRBD1. The J call may be wrong; the DNA end is better matched by TRBJ2-7. CDR1 is SGHNT and CDR2 is YYREEE in the germline V gene (reference sequence). The CDR3 runs 14 residues. This CDR3 reads CASSAGQGSYEQYF. In DNA form, the CDR3 reads TGTGCCAGCAGCGCGGGACAGGGAAGCTACGAGCAGTACTTC.

The chain joins TRBV7-2 to TRBJ2-7, with D possibly TRBD2 on 6 matching bases. Trimming removed 5 bases from V and 3 bases from J, with 14 bases in between. The CDR3 contains 14 residues. CDR1 is SGHTA, CDR2 FQGNSA, per germline. CDR3 nucleotides: TGTGCCAGCAGCGAGGACTACATCGACTACGAGCAGTACTTC. It codes for CASSEDYIDYEQYF.

The gene calls are TRBV30 and TRBJ2-1, with TRBD2 matching over 8 bases. The germline CDR1 and CDR2 sequences are GTSNPN and SVGIG (reference sequence). The CDR3 contains 17 residues. The V segment lost 0 bases and the J segment 8 bases; nucleotides outside the gene matches: 15. CDR3 coding DNA: TGTGCCTGGAGTGTACTAGCCAGCGGGGGAGTAACAGATGAGCAGTTCTTC. This gives the protein CAWSVLASGGVTDEQFF.

The chain employs TRBV15 and TRBJ1-1; 8 nucleotides match TRBD1. The CDR3 spans 16 residues. Germline CDR1 and CDR2: LNHNV and YYDKDF (reference sequence). The V gene end was trimmed by 0 bases and the J gene end by 3 bases; junction bases not matched to a gene: 6. Here the CDR3 DNA reads TGTGCCACCAGCAGAGATCCCACAGGGGGGTACACTGAAGCTTTCTTT. Translated: CATSRDPTGGYTEAFF. Supplemented by reference TRBV15 and TRBJ1-1, the full variable domain reads DAMVIQNPRYQVTQFGKPVTLSCSQTLNHNVMYWYQQKSSQAPKLLFHYYDKDFNNEADTPDNFQSRRPNTSFCFLDIRSPGLGDTAMYLCATSRDPTGGYTEAFFGQGTRLTVV.

This clone appeared a few times. The chain is built from TRBV6-5 and TRBJ1-2; 11 bases are a match to TRBD1. The CDR3 runs to 16 residues. CDR1 is MNHEY and CDR2 is SVGAGI in the germline V gene. Trimming at V came to 1 base and at J to 6 bases, leaving 7 bases not matched to a gene. CDR3 in amino acids: CASSYFPGQGENGYTF. In DNA, the CDR3 is TGTGCCAGCAGTTACTTCCCGGGACAGGGGGAGAATGGCTACACCTTC.

The V and J genes are TRBV6-5 and TRBJ1-3; D perhaps matches TRBD1 (5 bases). The CDR3 has 13 amino acids. Germline V CDR1 and CDR2: MNHEY, SVGAGI. V lost 2 bases and J lost 4, with 6 bases in between. The CDR3 DNA reads TGTGCCAGCAGTTACCCAGGGGGAAACACCATATATTTT. This sequence encodes CASSYPGGNTIYF.

The rearrangement joins TRBV7-2 to TRBJ1-2, with 10 bases lining up with TRBD1. With 5 bases clipped from V and 2 bases from J, the junction kept 14 bases outside the gene matches. Germline CDR1 and CDR2: SGHTA and FQGNSA. CDR3 size: 18 residues. The CDR3 region is CASSALYGGTGDNYGYTF. In DNA, the CDR3 is TGTGCCAGCAGCGCGTTGTATGGTGGGACAGGGGACAACTATGGCTACACCTTC.

The chain employs TRBV27 and TRBJ2-6, with D unresolved. This CDR3 comprises 14 residues. Trimming removed 3 bases at V and 0 bases at J, with 3 bases between. Germline assignment: CDR1 MNHEY and CDR2 SMNVEV (reference sequence). CDR3 region: CASSLSSGANVLTF. The CDR3 nucleotides read TGTGCCAGCAGTTTGAGCTCTGGGGCCAACGTCCTGACTTTC.

A few counts support this clone. V and J are TRBV15 and TRBJ1-1, with D possibly TRBD1 on 5 matching bases. Trimming left V 1 base short and J 11 bases short, with 20 bases between. This CDR3 has 15 residues. Germline V gene data show CDR1 as LNHNV and CDR2 as YYDKDF (reference sequence). The CDR3 DNA sequence: TGTGCCACCAGCAGAGGCTTTTTATTGGCAGGGATGGCTTTCTTT. Residues: CATSRGFLLAGMAFF.

The chain joins TRBV7-6 to TRBJ2-5; D remains ambiguous. Per germline, CDR1 SGHVS and CDR2 FNYEAQ. The germline V and J ends were trimmed by 0 bases and 0 bases, with 17 bases remaining between them. CDR3 length: 18 amino acids. The CDR3 loop is CASSLAQLTPGYQETQYF. CDR3 DNA: TGTGCCAGCAGCTTAGCCCAGCTAACTCCCGGGTACCAAGAGACCCAGTACTTC.

The V call is TRBV6-1, the J call TRBJ2-7, with 8 bases matching TRBD2. The V gene's germline CDR1 is MNHNS and CDR2 SASEGT. This CDR3 has 14 residues. After removal of 6 bases from V and 4 bases from J, the junction contained 8 bases not matched to a gene. The CDR3, as DNA: TGTGCCAGCAGCCTCGGGGGGGCGTGGTACGAGCAGTACTTC. Amino acid sequence: CASSLGGAWYEQYF.

CDR3 DNA: TGTGCCAGCCGGTTACTGAATTCCAACTATGGCTACACCTTC. This gives the protein CASRLLNSNYGYTF. This chain uses TRBV6-5 with TRBJ1-2; no firm D call. Trimming stripped 8 bases from V and 2 bases from J, with 15 bases between. Germline CDR1 MNHEY, CDR2 SVGAGI. The CDR3 extends over 14 amino acids.

This chain links TRBV6-6 with TRBJ1-2, with D perhaps TRBD1 (6 bases). Germline V gene lookup returns CDR1 MNHNY and CDR2 SVGAGI (reference sequence). V was clipped by 2 bases and J by 1 base, with 11 bases between them. The CDR3 consists of 15 residues. CDR3 residues: CASSYPSTGNYGYTF. In DNA form, the CDR3 reads TGTGCCAGCAGTTACCCCTCGACAGGTAACTATGGCTACACCTTC.

The CDR3 nucleotides are TGTGCCAGCACCGGGATGTTCGCCTACGAGCAGTACTTC. Protein product: CASTGMFAYEQYF. V and J are TRBV6-1 and TRBJ2-7; a weak D match, TRBD2 (5 bases). The CDR3 sequence is 13 residues long. CDR1 and CDR2 (germline): MNHNS, SASEGT. The V end was cut by 7 bases, the J end by 2 bases, with 12 bases between.

This chain uses TRBV6-1 with TRBJ2-1; possible D gene TRBD2, 5 bases. This CDR3 contains 13 residues. Trimming removed 7 bases from V and 5 bases from J, with 12 bases in between. Germline V gene lookup returns CDR1 MNHNS and CDR2 SASEGT. CDR3 in amino acids: CASTRVAHNEQFF. As DNA, the CDR3 is TGTGCCAGCACCCGGGTAGCGCACAATGAGCAGTTCTTC.

This chain joins TRBV11-2 and TRBJ2-5; TRBD1 is a possible D gene (6 bases). This CDR3 contains 16 residues. V lost 3 bases to trimming and J lost 4 bases, with 18 bases between them. Germline CDR1 SGHAT, CDR2 FQNNGV. CDR3 loop: CASSFFSRTVIETQYF. The CDR3 DNA is TGTGCCAGCAGCTTTTTCTCCCGGACAGTTATAGAGACCCAGTACTTC.

This clone has just a few counts. The genes are TRBV27 and TRBJ2-2; TRBD1 agrees at 7 bases. Germline CDR1 and CDR2: MNHEY and SMNVEV (reference sequence). The V and J ends lost 5 bases and 6 bases, in that order; junction bases with no gene match: 6. This CDR3 comprises 14 residues. CDR3 sequence: CASSTQGSAGELFF. CDR3 bases: TGTGCCAGCAGTACACAGGGGTCAGCCGGGGAGCTGTTTTTT.

The chain couples TRBV30 to TRBJ2-7, with 7 bases fitting TRBD1. CDR1 and CDR2 from the germline V gene are GTSNPN and SVGIG (reference sequence). This CDR3 comprises 17 residues. V lost 1 base to trimming and J lost 0 bases; unmatched junction nucleotides: 12. DNA of the CDR3: TGTGCCTGGAGTGACCTACTGGGACAGACTATCTCCTACGAGCAGTACTTC. Translating it yields CAWSDLLGQTISYEQYF.

The genes are TRBV7-9 and TRBJ1-5, with 7 bases lining up with TRBD1. The CDR3 extends over 14 amino acids. V was clipped by 1 base and J by 5 bases; unmatched bases: 2. Germline loops: CDR1 SEHNR, CDR2 FQNEAQ (reference sequence). CDR3 nucleotides: TGTGCCAGCAGCTTAGGGACAGGATATCAGCCCCAGCATTTT. The encoded protein is CASSLGTGYQPQHF.

This clone was detected only a few times. The rearrangement uses TRBV6-1 and TRBJ1-1; D is ambiguous. With 10 bases removed from V and 5 bases from J, the gap between germline ends came to 11 bases. CDR1 and CDR2 (germline): MNHNS, SASEGT. The CDR3 totals 11 residues. DNA for the CDR3: TGTGCCACCCTACTAGGAACTGAAGCTTTCTTT. This translates into CATLLGTEAFF.

This rearrangement joins TRBV19 to TRBJ1-2; 7 positions match TRBD1. Germline CDR1 LNHDA, CDR2 SQIVND (reference sequence). This CDR3 has 14 amino acids. After removal of 6 bases from V and 6 bases from J, the junction contained 10 bases not matched to a gene. The CDR3 coding sequence is TGTGCCAGTAGATTTCTACAGGGGACGGATGGCTACACCTTC. Its protein is CASRFLQGTDGYTF.